This T cell receptor (beta chain) was recorded in a study of PD-1 blockade in mismatch repair-deficient tumors. Germline CDR1 is MNHEY and CDR2 is SVGAGI. There are 13 residues in the CDR3. V lost 10 bases and J lost 0; bases outside the gene matches: 5. All patients were mismatch repair deficient, assessed by either PCR or immunohistochemistry. Data came from immunoSEQ multiplex PCR; TCRdb stores just in-frame clones and leaves some out. This sample has about 68,000 clones, with around 73% found just once. The receptor was isolated from an adult with mismatch repair-deficient cancer. The specimen was peripheral blood, collected 2 weeks after starting pembrolizumab. The J gene is TRBJ2-7, the V gene TRBV6-5, with TRBD1 matching 8 bases. The CDR3 protein is CATQDRDSYEQYF. The CDR3, as DNA: TGTGCCACCCAGGACAGGGACTCCTACGAGCAGTACTTC.